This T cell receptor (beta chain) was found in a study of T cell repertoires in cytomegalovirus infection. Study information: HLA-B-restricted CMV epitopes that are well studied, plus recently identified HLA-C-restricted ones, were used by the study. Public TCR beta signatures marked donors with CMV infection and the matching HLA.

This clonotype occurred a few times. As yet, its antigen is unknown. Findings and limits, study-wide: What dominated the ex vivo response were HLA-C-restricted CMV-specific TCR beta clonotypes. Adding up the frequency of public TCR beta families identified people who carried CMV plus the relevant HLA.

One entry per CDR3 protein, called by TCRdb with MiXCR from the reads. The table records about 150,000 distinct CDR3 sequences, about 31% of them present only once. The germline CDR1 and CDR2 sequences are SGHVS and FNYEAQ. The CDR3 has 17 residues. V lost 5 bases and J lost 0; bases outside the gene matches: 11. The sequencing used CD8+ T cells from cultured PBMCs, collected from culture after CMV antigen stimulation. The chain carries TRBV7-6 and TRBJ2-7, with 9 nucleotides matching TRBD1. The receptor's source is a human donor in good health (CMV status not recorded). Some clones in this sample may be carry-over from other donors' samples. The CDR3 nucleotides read TGTGCCAGCAGCCCCTTACGTGGGACAGGGACCTCCTACGAGCAGTACTTC. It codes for CASSPLRGTGTSYEQYF.